What follows are 21 T cell receptor beta chains derived from one specimen sequenced in a study of cytomegalovirus exposure and HLA in healthy donors. Vbeta (60) and Jbeta (13) primers were used in the PCR. Using immunoSEQ multiplex PCR, the repertoire was profiled, and TCRdb retains in-frame clones only, with some absent. This table has more than 85,000 clones, 65% to 80% appearing once. The sample consisted of PBMCs. The receptor set was obtained from a male donor in good health and CMV-seronegative.

The V call is TRBV7-9, the J call TRBJ2-5; possible D gene TRBD2, 6 bases. The CDR3 sequence is 15 residues long. The germline CDR1 and CDR2 sequences are SEHNR and FQNEAQ (reference sequence). Trimming took 3 bases from V and 0 from J, leaving 11 bases between them. CDR3 nucleotides: TGTGCCAGCAGCTTGAAGACTAGTCACCAAGAGACCCAGTACTTC. It codes for CASSLKTSHQETQYF.

The chain links TRBV5-4 to TRBJ2-5; 7 positions agree with TRBD1. The J call could be wrong; TRBJ2-7 is a better fit for the DNA end. The germline V gene has CDR1 SGHNT and CDR2 YYREEE (reference sequence). The CDR3 runs 12 residues. CDR3 sequence reads: CASSLEGAEQYF. The DNA of the CDR3 is TGTGCCAGCAGCTTGGAGGGGGCCGAGCAGTACTTC.

V gene TRBV4-1 combines with J gene TRBJ1-5; a possible D gene is TRBD1 (5 bases). This CDR3 has 16 amino acids. Germline CDR1 and CDR2: MGHRA and YSYEKL. V was trimmed by 6 bases and J by 8 bases, leaving 23 bases between them. Written as DNA, the CDR3 is TGCGCCAGCAGAAGGGCGACAGCCTCTAAAGAGGAGCCCCAGCATTTT. It translates to CASRRATASKEEPQHF.

This clone was recorded only once. This chain uses TRBV4-2 with TRBJ2-7; 8 nucleotides match TRBD2. V was pared by 0 bases and J by 2 bases, with 6 bases of the junction left unmatched. The CDR3 consists of 16 residues. Germline V gene sequence: CDR1 LGHNA, CDR2 YNFKEQ. DNA of the CDR3: TGTGCCAGCAGCCAAGATAGGAGCGGGAGCCCCTACGAGCAGTACTTC. Translating it yields CASSQDRSGSPYEQYF.

The rearrangement joins TRBV6-5 to TRBJ2-1; 10 bases are a match to TRBD2. The CDR3 is 15 amino acids. Looked up from germline, CDR1 is MNHEY and CDR2 is SVGAGI. With V trimmed by 4 bases and J by 6 bases, 6 bases remained unmatched. DNA for the CDR3: TGTGCCAGCAGTTCCCCTAGCGGGGGCCTCAATGAGCAGTTCTTC. Its translation: CASSSPSGGLNEQFF.

The chain combines TRBV19 with TRBJ1-1; D possibly corresponds to TRBD1 (6 bases). The CDR3 runs 12 residues. V was trimmed by 9 bases and J by 5 bases, leaving 13 bases between them. Germline values: CDR1 LNHDA, CDR2 SQIVND (reference sequence). CDR3 coding DNA: TGTGCCAGCGCCCTCGGGACAACTGAAGCTTTCTTT. It codes for CASALGTTEAFF.

This rearrangement joins TRBV7-7 to TRBJ2-3; D is possibly TRBD2 (5 bases). Trimming stripped 5 bases from V and 0 bases from J, with 15 bases between. The length of the CDR3 is 16 residues. Germline values: CDR1 SSHAT, CDR2 FNYEAQ (reference sequence). The CDR3 nucleotides read TGTGCCAGCAGCGAAACCCCCGGGGAAAGCACAGATACGCAGTATTTT. Translated: CASSETPGESTDTQYF.

V gene TRBV7-2 combines with J gene TRBJ2-4; 7 nucleotides match TRBD2. The CDR3 contains 16 residues. Germline CDR1 and CDR2: SGHTA and FQGNSA. Trimming cost V 5 bases and J 5 bases; bases outside gene matches: 12. Here the CDR3 reads CASSPHSEAGQNIQYF. The CDR3 DNA follows: TGTGCCAGCAGCCCCCACAGTGAAGCGGGGCAAAACATTCAGTACTTC. The complete variable domain, with remaining parts taken from reference TRBV7-2 and TRBJ2-4, reads GAGVSQSPSNKVTEKGKDVELRCDPISGHTALYWYRQSLGQGLEFLIYFQGNSAPDKSGLPSDRFSAERTGGSVSTLTIQRTQQEDSAVYLCASSPHSEAGQNIQYFGAGTRLSVL.

V and J are TRBV5-1 and TRBJ1-2; TRBD1 matches at 7 bases. The CDR3 has 16 residues. With V trimmed by 4 bases and J by 8 bases, 17 bases remained unmatched. CDR1 is SGHRS and CDR2 is YFSETQ in the germline V gene. CDR3 coding DNA: TGCGCCAGCAGCCCGGGACAGCCTCAAGGGGCGGGGGGCTACACCTTC. Residues: CASSPGQPQGAGGYTF.

This clone appeared once. The chain couples TRBV5-1 to TRBJ2-5; TRBD1 matches at 8 bases. The J call may be wrong; the DNA end is better matched by TRBJ2-7. The CDR3 is 15 amino acids. In germline, CDR1 is SGHRS, CDR2 YFSETQ. The DNA for the CDR3 is TGCGCCAGCAGCCGCTTGACAGGGGCGATCTACGAGCAGTACTTC. Its translation is CASSRLTGAIYEQYF.

CDR3 bases: TGTGCCAGCAGCCTTACAGGGGGCCCGGCCATTCAGTACTTC. Amino acid sequence: CASSLTGGPAIQYF. V usage is TRBV5-4 and J usage is TRBJ2-4, with 9 bases matching TRBD1. V dropped 4 bases and J dropped 9; count of bases not matched to a gene: 8. CDR3 length: 14 amino acids. Per germline, CDR1 SGHNT and CDR2 YYREEE (reference sequence).

The chain uses TRBV4-1 and TRBJ1-5; a weak D match, TRBD1 (5 bases). Trimming took off 0 bases at V and 4 bases at J, with 16 bases between the two ends. The CDR3 length is 17 residues. Germline-derived CDR1 and CDR2 are MGHRA and YSYEKL. The CDR3 here is CASSQDYPTGGNQPQHF. Here the CDR3 DNA reads TGCGCCAGCAGCCAAGATTACCCCACCGGGGGGAATCAGCCCCAGCATTTT.

This clone came up once. The chain combines TRBV30 with TRBJ1-5; 9 bases fit TRBD1. Germline V gives CDR1 GTSNPN, CDR2 SVGIG (reference sequence). This CDR3 has 15 residues. V dropped 2 bases and J dropped 7; count of bases not matched to a gene: 9. CDR3 protein: CAWSTGQGERQPQHF. The CDR3 DNA sequence: TGTGCCTGGAGTACGGGACAGGGAGAACGACAGCCCCAGCATTTT.

The chain's CDR3 is CASSVAGAPGGHYEQYF. Written as DNA, the CDR3 is TGTGCCAGCAGCGTAGCGGGTGCCCCGGGAGGCCACTACGAGCAGTACTTC. The chain joins TRBV9 to TRBJ2-7; 7 bases line up with TRBD2. The CDR3 spans 17 residues. After removal of 0 bases from V and 3 bases from J, the junction contained 12 bases not matched to a gene. From germline, CDR1 is SGDLS and CDR2 YYNGEE. Variable domain in full (rest from reference TRBV9 and TRBJ2-7): DSGVTQTPKHLITATGQRVTLRCSPRSGDLSVYWYQQSLDQGLQFLIQYYNGEERAKGNILERFSAQQFPDLHSELNLSSLELGDSALYFCASSVAGAPGGHYEQYFGPGTRLTVT.

This clone was picked up one time. This sequence joins TRBV27 and TRBJ1-1, with 8 bases identical to TRBD1. The CDR3 sequence is 17 residues long. With 6 bases clipped from V and 3 bases from J, the junction kept 15 bases outside the gene matches. CDR1 MNHEY and CDR2 SMNVEV come from the germline V gene (reference sequence). DNA for the CDR3: TGTGCCAGCAGGTGGACAGGGAGGTTTGCGTTGGACACTGAAGCTTTCTTT. It codes for CASRWTGRFALDTEAFF.

CDR3: CASSPRDRGGLNQPQHF. CDR3 in DNA: TGTGCCAGCAGTCCCCGCGACAGGGGTGGTCTTAATCAGCCCCAGCATTTT. This chain connects TRBV27 to TRBJ1-5, with TRBD1 matching over 8 bases. The V and J ends lost 5 bases and 4 bases, in that order; junction bases with no gene match: 13. Germline V gene data show CDR1 as MNHEY and CDR2 as SMNVEV (reference sequence). CDR3 length: 17 residues.

The CDR3 nucleotides are TGTGCCAGCAGCTTTTGGACTAGCGGGAGAGCTGAGACCCAGTACTTC. Residues: CASSFWTSGRAETQYF. The chain has TRBV7-2 and TRBJ2-5; the match to TRBD2 covers 13 bases. The CDR3 contains 16 residues. V shed 3 bases and J 5 bases; nucleotides not matched to a gene: 6. In germline, CDR1 is SGHTA, CDR2 FQGNSA.

V usage is TRBV9 and J usage is TRBJ2-3, with a tentative D call TRBD1 (6 bases). Germline V gives CDR1 SGDLS, CDR2 YYNGEE. Trimming pared 4 bases from V and 4 bases from J, leaving 10 bases between. The CDR3 sequence is 13 residues long. CDR3 bases: TGTGCCAGCAGCCCCAAGGGGGCAGATACGCAGTATTTT. Encoded protein: CASSPKGADTQYF.

The genes are TRBV9 and TRBJ1-6; D gene ambiguous. V was cut by 4 bases and J by 6 bases, with 14 bases left in between. Germline V gene lookup returns CDR1 SGDLS and CDR2 YYNGEE. The CDR3 consists of 15 residues. In nucleotides, the CDR3 is TGTGCCAGCAGCCCCAAACCCCGCGGTAATTCACCCCTCCACTTT. Translation: CASSPKPRGNSPLHF.

The chain carries TRBV30 and TRBJ2-3, with TRBD1 matching 10 bases. Germline V gene lookup returns CDR1 GTSNPN and CDR2 SVGIG (reference sequence). This CDR3 has 17 amino acids. With V trimmed by 8 bases and J by 0 bases, 14 bases remained unmatched. The DNA for the CDR3 is TGTGCCGGGGACAGGGGAGTATTGGGTCTTAGCACAGATACGCAGTATTTT. Residues: CAGDRGVLGLSTDTQYF.

The J gene is TRBJ2-5, the V gene TRBV28; 9 bases fit TRBD2. Per germline, CDR1 MDHEN and CDR2 SYDVKM. The CDR3 is made up of 16 amino acids. V was pared by 1 base and J by 5 bases, with 8 bases of the junction left unmatched. The CDR3 loop reads CASSLSLAGVGETQYF. The CDR3 DNA follows: TGTGCCAGCAGTTTATCCTTAGCGGGAGTGGGGGAGACCCAGTACTTC.